The clone carrying this TCR beta chain was picked up a small number of times. This CDR3 comprises 15 residues. Deletions cut 5 bases from V and 7 bases from J, with 20 bases between. The sample belongs to a study of cytomegalovirus exposure and HLA in healthy donors. Study at large: The 95 to 150 validation repertoires used the same platform as the roughly 670 first-cohort repertoires, a later analysis reported.

Libraries were prepared by immunoSEQ multiplex PCR; TCRdb keeps only in-frame clonotypes and omits some of them. This sample has some 130,000 clones, with just under 85% found just once. The sequence derives from a man aged 30 to 45 in good health and CMV-seropositive. This rearrangement joins TRBV6-7 to TRBJ1-2; the D is unclear. TRBV6-7 is an ORF, with its function uncertain. The sample taken for sequencing was PBMCs. In DNA form, the CDR3 reads TGTGCCAGCAGTAGCGGTAGGACCTCCGGGAGTGGCTACACCTTC. Translating it yields CASSSGRTSGSGYTF.